Listed below are T cell receptor beta chains from one sample, sequenced in a study of cytomegalovirus exposure and HLA in healthy donors. The assay was immunoSEQ multiplex PCR, and TCRdb's table has in-frame clones only and misses some. The data contain approximately 190,000 clones, about 77% of them singletons. Sequencing input: PBMCs. The receptor source for this set is a woman in her 30s in good health and CMV-seropositive. Both conserved end residues are part of each CDR3. Fields, in order: V gene, D gene, J gene, clone size, CDR3 DNA, CDR3 protein. The D gene is left open where the match is weak. Clone size is given for some rows only: seen once, a few or many times, or a class if the clone is expanded.

v_call: TRBV7-2
d_call: -
j_call: TRBJ2-7
clone_size: -
cdr3_nt: TGTGCCAGCAGCTTAGGGCTGCTCTACGAGCAGTACTTC
cdr3_aa: CASSLGLLYEQYF

v_call: TRBV27
d_call: -
j_call: TRBJ1-2
clone_size: -
cdr3_nt: TGTGCCAGCAGCTCAAGACTAGGTCATGGCTACACCTTC
cdr3_aa: CASSSRLGHGYTF

v_call: TRBV2
d_call: TRBD1
j_call: TRBJ2-6
clone_size: few
cdr3_nt: TGTGCCAGCAGTGCCTACAGGGGGCCAGGGGCCAACGTCCTGACTTTC
cdr3_aa: CASSAYRGPGANVLTF

v_call: TRBV6-4
d_call: TRBD1
j_call: TRBJ2-2
clone_size: many
cdr3_nt: TGTGCCAGCAGCCCCACAGGGGCGAACACCGGGGAGCTGTTTTTT
cdr3_aa: CASSPTGANTGELFF

v_call: TRBV4-3
d_call: -
j_call: TRBJ1-5
clone_size: -
cdr3_nt: TGCGCCAGCAGCCAAGGAGGGCACAATCAGCCCCAGCATTTT
cdr3_aa: CASSQGGHNQPQHF

v_call: TRBV7-2
d_call: -
j_call: TRBJ2-5
clone_size: few
cdr3_nt: TGTGCCAGCAGCTTAGCTGCGCAAGAGACCCAGTACTTC
cdr3_aa: CASSLAAQETQYF

v_call: TRBV6-6
d_call: TRBD2
j_call: TRBJ2-1
clone_size: -
cdr3_nt: TGTGCCAGCACCCCGTGGGATAGCGGGGGTTTTCAGGGGTTCTTC
cdr3_aa: CASTPWDSGGFQGFF

v_call: TRBV6-1
d_call: TRBD1
j_call: TRBJ1-1
clone_size: few
cdr3_nt: TGTGCCAGCAGTCCCCGACAGGGGAGGAACACTGAAGCTTTCTTT
cdr3_aa: CASSPRQGRNTEAFF

v_call: TRBV10-3
d_call: TRBD1
j_call: TRBJ1-1
clone_size: -
cdr3_nt: TGTGCCATCAGTGAGCCCGGACAGGGGAACACTGAAGCTTTCTTT
cdr3_aa: CAISEPGQGNTEAFF

v_call: TRBV10-3
d_call: TRBD2
j_call: TRBJ2-2
clone_size: -
cdr3_nt: TGTGCCATCAGTGAAAGATCGGGGGGTTACACCGGGGAGCTGTTTTTT
cdr3_aa: CAISERSGGYTGELFF

v_call: TRBV19
d_call: TRBD1
j_call: TRBJ2-1
clone_size: -
cdr3_nt: TGTGCCAGTAGGACAGGGATCCGGGGTTGGGAGCAGTTCTTC
cdr3_aa: CASRTGIRGWEQFF

v_call: TRBV6-5
d_call: -
j_call: TRBJ1-1
clone_size: -
cdr3_nt: TGTGCCAGCAGTCTCCGGGTAAAGAACACTGAAGCTTTCTTT
cdr3_aa: CASSLRVKNTEAFF

v_call: TRBV5-1
d_call: TRBD2
j_call: TRBJ2-7
clone_size: -
cdr3_nt: TGCGCCAGCAGCTTGGTAGCGGGGGGTTCCTACGAGCAGTACTTC
cdr3_aa: CASSLVAGGSYEQYF

v_call: TRBV5-1
d_call: TRBD2
j_call: TRBJ2-7
clone_size: -
cdr3_nt: TGCGCCAGCAGCTTGAGAGGGCTAGCGGGGGGGAGCTCCTACGAGCAGTACTTC
cdr3_aa: CASSLRGLAGGSSYEQYF

v_call: TRBV25-1
d_call: TRBD1
j_call: TRBJ2-5
clone_size: -
cdr3_nt: TGTGCCAGCAGTGCCTCCCGCAGGGACAGGGGGTTCGAGACCCAGTACTTC
cdr3_aa: CASSASRRDRGFETQYF

v_call: TRBV11-3
d_call: -
j_call: TRBJ2-7
clone_size: -
cdr3_nt: TGTGCCAGCAGCTTAGGCGGGTCGGGCGAGCAGTACTTC
cdr3_aa: CASSLGGSGEQYF

v_call: TRBV10-3
d_call: -
j_call: TRBJ2-1
clone_size: -
cdr3_nt: TGTGCCATCAGTGAGTCGGAACAGAGCTCCTACAATGAGCAGTTCTTC
cdr3_aa: CAISESEQSSYNEQFF

v_call: TRBV7-2
d_call: TRBD1
j_call: TRBJ2-7
clone_size: once
cdr3_nt: TGTGCCAGCAGCTCTGACAGGGCAAAGGATTCCTACGAGCAGTACTTC
cdr3_aa: CASSSDRAKDSYEQYF

v_call: TRBV7-9
d_call: -
j_call: TRBJ2-1
clone_size: -
cdr3_nt: TGTGCCAGCAGCTTATTCGGGACAAGGGTAAACAATGAGCAGTTCTTC
cdr3_aa: CASSLFGTRVNNEQFF

v_call: TRBV7-9
d_call: -
j_call: TRBJ1-1
clone_size: -
cdr3_nt: TGTGCCAGCAGTCAGAACAGGGCTGAAGCTTTCTTT
cdr3_aa: CASSQNRAEAFF

v_call: TRBV6-4
d_call: -
j_call: TRBJ1-1
clone_size: -
cdr3_nt: TGTGCCAGCAGTGGTAGCGTCCGGGGGGGCAGAGACACTGAAGCTTTCTTT
cdr3_aa: CASSGSVRGGRDTEAFF

v_call: TRBV28
d_call: -
j_call: TRBJ1-2
clone_size: -
cdr3_nt: TGTGCCAGCAGTTTAATGGCACCGCGGTACTATGGCTACACCTTC
cdr3_aa: CASSLMAPRYYGYTF

v_call: TRBV4-3
d_call: -
j_call: TRBJ1-2
clone_size: -
cdr3_nt: TGCGCCAGCAGCCAAGTCGCGGGAGATAACTATGGCTACACCTTC
cdr3_aa: CASSQVAGDNYGYTF

v_call: TRBV7-3
d_call: TRBD1
j_call: TRBJ1-2
clone_size: once
cdr3_nt: TGTGCCAGCAGCCCCCAGACAGGGTCTAACTATGGCTACACCTTC
cdr3_aa: CASSPQTGSNYGYTF

v_call: TRBV27
d_call: -
j_call: TRBJ2-1
clone_size: -
cdr3_nt: TGTGCCAGCAGTTCGGGACTCAATGAGCAGTTCTTC
cdr3_aa: CASSSGLNEQFF

v_call: TRBV5-1
d_call: -
j_call: TRBJ1-1
clone_size: once
cdr3_nt: TGCGCCAGCAGCCCCCGGACAGAATCGTACGCTGAAGCTTTCTTT
cdr3_aa: CASSPRTESYAEAFF

v_call: TRBV6-5
d_call: TRBD2
j_call: TRBJ2-7
clone_size: -
cdr3_nt: TGTGCCAGCCAACGGGGGGAAGGCGAGCAGTACTTC
cdr3_aa: CASQRGEGEQYF

v_call: TRBV6-6
d_call: -
j_call: TRBJ2-7
clone_size: -
cdr3_nt: TGTGCCAGCAGTCGTACAGAGCAGGGGGAGCAGTACTTC
cdr3_aa: CASSRTEQGEQYF

v_call: TRBV29-1
d_call: TRBD1
j_call: TRBJ1-1
clone_size: -
cdr3_nt: TGCAGCGCCAAGTCAGGGGGCTTGGGCACTGAAGCTTTCTTT
cdr3_aa: CSAKSGGLGTEAFF

v_call: TRBV7-9
d_call: TRBD2
j_call: TRBJ2-1
clone_size: few
cdr3_nt: TGTGCCAGCAGTGTGACTAGCGGGAAGTACAATGAGCAGTTCTTC
cdr3_aa: CASSVTSGKYNEQFF

v_call: TRBV9
d_call: -
j_call: TRBJ2-2
clone_size: -
cdr3_nt: TGTGCCAGCAGCTCCCAAAACACCGGGGAGCTGTTTTTT
cdr3_aa: CASSSQNTGELFF

v_call: TRBV10-3
d_call: -
j_call: TRBJ2-2
clone_size: -
cdr3_nt: TGTGCCATCAGGGACTACGACGCGAACACCGGGGAGCTGTTTTTT
cdr3_aa: CAIRDYDANTGELFF

v_call: TRBV5-6
d_call: -
j_call: TRBJ2-3
clone_size: -
cdr3_nt: TGTGCCAGCAGCTTGGGTAGGGGACAGTATTTT
cdr3_aa: CASSLGRGQYF

v_call: TRBV29-1
d_call: TRBD2
j_call: TRBJ2-1
clone_size: -
cdr3_nt: TGCAGCGTGAAGCGGGAAGAGAACAATGAGCAGTTCTTC
cdr3_aa: CSVKREENNEQFF

v_call: TRBV9
d_call: TRBD2
j_call: TRBJ2-2
clone_size: -
cdr3_nt: TGTGCCAGCAGCGCCGGTGCTAGCGGAATAAACACCGGGGAGCTGTTTTTT
cdr3_aa: CASSAGASGINTGELFF

v_call: TRBV5-4
d_call: TRBD1
j_call: TRBJ1-2
clone_size: -
cdr3_nt: TGTGCCAGCACCCTAGGGGGCGCGGGCTATGGCTACACCTTC
cdr3_aa: CASTLGGAGYGYTF

v_call: TRBV6-1
d_call: -
j_call: TRBJ2-4
clone_size: -
cdr3_nt: TGTGCCAGCAGTGAAAGGGGTTTGGACAAAAACATTCAGTACTTC
cdr3_aa: CASSERGLDKNIQYF

v_call: TRBV19
d_call: TRBD1
j_call: TRBJ1-5
clone_size: -
cdr3_nt: TGTGCCAGTAGTCCTCGGACAGGGGGAGGTCAGCCCCAGCATTTT
cdr3_aa: CASSPRTGGGQPQHF

v_call: TRBV11-1
d_call: TRBD1
j_call: TRBJ2-7
clone_size: few
cdr3_nt: TGTGCCAGCGGGGACAGGGTAAGGTACTTC
cdr3_aa: CASGDRVRYF

v_call: TRBV5-1
d_call: -
j_call: TRBJ1-3
clone_size: -
cdr3_nt: TGCGCCAGCAGCGGAGACAGAGACTCTGGAAACACCATATATTTT
cdr3_aa: CASSGDRDSGNTIYF

v_call: TRBV19
d_call: -
j_call: TRBJ1-2
clone_size: once
cdr3_nt: TGTGCCAGCACAGGTGAGAGCTATGGCTACACCTTC
cdr3_aa: CASTGESYGYTF